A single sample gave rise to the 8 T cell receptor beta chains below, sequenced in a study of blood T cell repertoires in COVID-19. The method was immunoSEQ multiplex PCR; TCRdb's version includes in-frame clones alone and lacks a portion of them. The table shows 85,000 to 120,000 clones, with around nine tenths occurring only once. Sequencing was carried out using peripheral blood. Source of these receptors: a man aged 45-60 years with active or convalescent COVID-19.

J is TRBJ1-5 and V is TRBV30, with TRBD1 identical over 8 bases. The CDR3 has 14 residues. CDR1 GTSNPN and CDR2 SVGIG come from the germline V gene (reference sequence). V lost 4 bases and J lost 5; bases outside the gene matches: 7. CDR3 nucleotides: TGTGCCTGGACTGGACAGGGTGGGGATCAGCCCCAGCATTTT. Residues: CAWTGQGGDQPQHF.

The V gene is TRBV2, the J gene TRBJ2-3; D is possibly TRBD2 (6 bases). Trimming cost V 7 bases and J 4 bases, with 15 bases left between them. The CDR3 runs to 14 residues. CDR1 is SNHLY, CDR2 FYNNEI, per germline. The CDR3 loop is CASKNRGFADTQYF. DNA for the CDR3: TGTGCCAGCAAAAATCGGGGGTTCGCAGATACGCAGTATTTT.

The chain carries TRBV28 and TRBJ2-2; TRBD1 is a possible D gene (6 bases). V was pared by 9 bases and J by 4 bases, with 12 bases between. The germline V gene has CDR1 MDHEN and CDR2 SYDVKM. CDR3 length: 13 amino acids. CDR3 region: CARKDRFTGELFF. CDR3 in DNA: TGTGCCAGGAAGGACAGATTCACCGGGGAGCTGTTTTTT.

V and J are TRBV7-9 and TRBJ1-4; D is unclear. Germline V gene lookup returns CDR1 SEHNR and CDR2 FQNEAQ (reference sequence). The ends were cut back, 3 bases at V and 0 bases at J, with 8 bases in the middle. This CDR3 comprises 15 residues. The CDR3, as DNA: TGTGCCAGCAGCTTTGGAGTCGCAACTAATGAAAAACTGTTTTTT. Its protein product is CASSFGVATNEKLFF.

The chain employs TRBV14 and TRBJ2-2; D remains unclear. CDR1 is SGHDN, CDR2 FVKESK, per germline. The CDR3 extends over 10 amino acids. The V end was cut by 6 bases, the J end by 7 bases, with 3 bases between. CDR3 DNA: TGTGCCAGCAGTATCGGGGAGCTGTTTTTT. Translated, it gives CASSIGELFF.

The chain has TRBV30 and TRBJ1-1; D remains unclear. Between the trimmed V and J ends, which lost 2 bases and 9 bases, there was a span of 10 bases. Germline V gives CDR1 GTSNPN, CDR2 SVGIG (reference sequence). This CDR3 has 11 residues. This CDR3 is CAWSPREQAFF. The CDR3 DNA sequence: TGTGCCTGGAGTCCCCGGGAACAAGCTTTCTTT. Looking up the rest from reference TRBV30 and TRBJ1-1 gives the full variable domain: SQTIHQWPATLVQPVGSPLSLECTVEGTSNPNLYWYRQAAGRGLQLLFYSVGIGQISSEVPQNLSASRPQDRQFILSSKKLLLSDSGFYLCAWSPREQAFFGQGTRLTVV.

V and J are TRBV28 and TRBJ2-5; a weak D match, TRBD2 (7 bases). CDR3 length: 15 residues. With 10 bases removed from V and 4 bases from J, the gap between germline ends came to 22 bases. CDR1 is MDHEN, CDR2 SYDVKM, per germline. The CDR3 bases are TGTGCCACCCTTAGGTCGGGGGGACATCGAGAGACCCAGTACTTC. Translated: CATLRSGGHRETQYF. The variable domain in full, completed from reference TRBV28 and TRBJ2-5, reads DVKVTQSSRYLVKRTGEKVFLECVQDMDHENMFWYRQDPGLGLRLIYFSYDVKMKEKGDIPEGYSVSREKKERFSLILESASTNQTSMYLCATLRSGGHRETQYFGPGTRLLVL.

The CDR3 DNA follows: TGTGCCAGCAGCTTAGGGGCAGGGGGCTATGGCTACACCTTC. Translating gives CASSLGAGGYGYTF. This chain uses TRBV7-6 with TRBJ1-2, with 7 bases identical to TRBD1. The CDR3 is 14 residues long. CDR1 and CDR2 (germline): SGHVS, FNYEAQ. Trimming removed 1 base from V and 4 bases from J; junction bases left unmatched: 3.